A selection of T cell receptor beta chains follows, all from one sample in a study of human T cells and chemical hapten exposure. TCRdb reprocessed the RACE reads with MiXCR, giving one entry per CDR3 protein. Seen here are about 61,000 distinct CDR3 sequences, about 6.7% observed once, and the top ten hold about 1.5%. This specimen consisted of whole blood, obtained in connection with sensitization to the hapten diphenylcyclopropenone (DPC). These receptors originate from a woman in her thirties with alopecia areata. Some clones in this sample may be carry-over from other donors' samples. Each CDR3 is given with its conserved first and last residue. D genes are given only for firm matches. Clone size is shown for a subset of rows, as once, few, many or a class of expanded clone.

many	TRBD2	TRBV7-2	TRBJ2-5	CASSLVAGGQETQYF	TGTGCCAGCAGCTTAGTAGCGGGGGGGCAAGAGACCCAGTACTTC
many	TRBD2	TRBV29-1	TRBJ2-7	CSVGGSGTSYEQYF	TGCAGCGTTGGCGGGAGCGGGACCTCCTACGAGCAGTACTTC
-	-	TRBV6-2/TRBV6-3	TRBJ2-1	CASSYPRRGLADNEQFF	TGTGCCAGCAGTTACCCCAGGCGGGGATTGGCCGATAATGAGCAGTTCTTC
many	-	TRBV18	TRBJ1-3	CASSPPGGIAGNTIYF	TGTGCCAGCTCACCACCAGGGGGTATCGCTGGAAACACCATATATTTT
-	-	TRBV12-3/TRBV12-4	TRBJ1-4	CASSDPRGAGGEKLFF	TGTGCCAGCAGTGATCCCCGAGGGGCGGGCGGTGAAAAACTGTTTTTT
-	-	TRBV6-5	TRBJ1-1	CASMQGLNTEAFF	TGTGCCAGCATGCAGGGGCTGAACACTGAAGCTTTCTTT
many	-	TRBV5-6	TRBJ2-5	CASSLEMTTETQYF	TGTGCCAGCAGCTTGGAGATGACAACAGAGACCCAGTACTTC
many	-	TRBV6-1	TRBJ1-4	CASSAPPGIGEKLFF	TGTGCCAGCAGCGCCCCACCGGGGATTGGGGAAAAACTGTTTTTT
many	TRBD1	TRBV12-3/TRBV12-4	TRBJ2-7	CASNKWGTGLSYEQYF	TGTGCCAGCAATAAATGGGGGACAGGCCTCTCCTACGAGCAGTACTTC
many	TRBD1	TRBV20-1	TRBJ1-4	CSAPWTGSEKLFF	TGCAGTGCGCCTTGGACAGGGAGTGAAAAACTGTTTTTT
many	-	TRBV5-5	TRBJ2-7	CASSLYQNVYEQYF	TGTGCCAGCAGCTTGTACCAGAATGTGTACGAGCAGTACTTC
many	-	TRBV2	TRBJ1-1	CASSELTGTLGRAFF	TGTGCCAGCAGTGAATTAACTGGGACGTTGGGGAGGGCTTTCTTT
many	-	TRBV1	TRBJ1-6	CTSSQDRGPYPCNSPLHF	-
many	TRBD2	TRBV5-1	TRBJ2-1	CASSKTSDPYNEQFF	TGCGCCAGCAGCAAAACTAGCGACCCCTACAATGAGCAGTTCTTC
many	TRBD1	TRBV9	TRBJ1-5	CASSGTGAGEPQHF	TGTGCCAGTTCTGGGACAGGGGCTGGAGAGCCCCAGCATTTT
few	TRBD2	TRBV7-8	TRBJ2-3	CASSSQRGGTDTQYF	TGTGCCAGCAGCTCTCAGCGGGGGGGCACAGATACGCAGTATTTT